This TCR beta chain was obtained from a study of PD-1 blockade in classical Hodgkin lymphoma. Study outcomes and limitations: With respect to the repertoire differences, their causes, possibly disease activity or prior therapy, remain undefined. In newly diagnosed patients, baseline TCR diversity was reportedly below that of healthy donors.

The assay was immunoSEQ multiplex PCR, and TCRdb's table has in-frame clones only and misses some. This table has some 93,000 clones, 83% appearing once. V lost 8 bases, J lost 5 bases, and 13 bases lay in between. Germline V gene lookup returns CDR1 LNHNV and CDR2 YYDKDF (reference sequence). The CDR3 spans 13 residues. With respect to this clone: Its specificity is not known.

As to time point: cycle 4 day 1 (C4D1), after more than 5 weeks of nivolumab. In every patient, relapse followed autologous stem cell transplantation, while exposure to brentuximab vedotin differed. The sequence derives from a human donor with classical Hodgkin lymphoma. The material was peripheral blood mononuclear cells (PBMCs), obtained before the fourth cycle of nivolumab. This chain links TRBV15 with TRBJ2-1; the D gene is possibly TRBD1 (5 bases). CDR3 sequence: CATRQWGDNEQFF. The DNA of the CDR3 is TGTGCCACCCGACAGTGGGGCGACAATGAGCAGTTCTTC.